The following is a TCR beta chain sequence with its context. In this sample, this clonotype turned up a few times. The clone's antigen remains unknown. No qualities accompany the bases; no much larger clone lies one base away. The receptor library was made with 5' RACE. TCRdb records Illumina HiSeq 2500 as the sequencer. A second about 7 to 12 cycle PCR used a sample-barcoded 5' primer and a J-beta primer mix. A template-switch 5' adaptor carrying 12 random nucleotides introduced a unique molecular identifier onto each TCR beta cDNA molecule. Each sample yielded at least 2.5 million CDR3-containing paired-end reads. First-strand cDNA was synthesized from all RNA with the Mint cDNA synthesis kit, primed by a TRBC-specific oligonucleotide. Following uracil-DNA glycosylase treatment, all cDNA underwent a first 18-cycle PCR with the universal primers M1SS and BC2_uni_R. In the authors' own workflow: For normalization, 1 million high-quality reads were randomly selected from each sample, with every read carrying a distinct molecular identifier. Instead of being binned into consensus sequences, reads with shared molecular identifiers were discarded. MiTCR, run with a Q25 quality threshold and the strictest error-elimination algorithm, handled CDR3 identification, clonotype clustering and error correction. A nonparametric unseen species model with Euler transformation was used to estimate lower-bound total TCR beta diversity. TCRdb took the public reads, trimmed them with fastp at Q25, ran MiXCR for clone calling and kept in-frame beta chains. Entries are consolidated by CDR3 protein sequence, retaining the most common genes and DNA. TCRdb, not the authors, supplied the V and J calls. This sample gives about 1.7 million distinct CDR3 sequences in total; under 30% of them show up just once. The top ten clones comprise about 8% of the sample.

This record comes from a study of blood T cells in healthy people across ages (dated by TCRdb to between 2014 and 2016). In terms of the full investigation: Template switching captured roughly one uniquely barcoded TCR beta cDNA molecule per two T cells in model experiments. Age-related changes in TCR beta repertoire diversity were measured in the study by deep sequencing normalized with unique cDNA molecular identifiers. Four age groups were formed from the donors: young (average roughly 16 years), middle-aged (approximately 41), aged (roughly 56) and long-lived (roughly 88). To avoid experimental bias, donors of different ages were distributed randomly across sequencing lanes. The study analyzed two additional independent replicas of 1 million unique cDNA reads from the same blood draw for two donors, one aged 18 to 29 and one aged 80 or older. Findings and caveats that apply to the study as a whole: Because profiling used bulk unsorted PBMCs, naive and antigen-experienced compartments could not be compared conclusively. Compared with the aged group, the long-lived group had more naive CD4+ T cells, fewer expanded clones and increased TCR diversity, a pattern suggesting age selection. Observed TCR beta diversity per million T cells fell roughly linearly with age, and a significant reduction was already apparent by age around 44. There was a strong correlation between observed TCR beta diversity and the percentage of naive T cells measured by flow cytometry. Estimates of total diversity from one million sequenced T cells were regarded as lower bounds and underestimates. Donor CMV infection status was unknown, potentially confounding age-related changes in expanded clonotypes.

V and J are truncated by 7 bases and 5 bases respectively, leaving an intervening sequence of 11 bases. The CDR3 runs 12 amino acids, cysteine and phenylalanine included. Solely the CDR3 DNA is kept, with 36 bases framed from the first base. For CDR1 and CDR2, the germline V gene lists SGHTA and FQGNSA. Donors were 35 to 40 systemically healthy Caucasian individuals from Russia aged roughly 6 to 100 years. Around 10 milliliters of peripheral blood were collected from each donor into EDTA-treated Vacutainer tubes. Ficoll-Paque density-gradient centrifugation was used to isolate PBMCs, with at least 6.5 million obtained per sample. Total RNA, at least 5.5 micrograms per sample, was extracted from PBMCs with Trizol reagent. Naive CD45RAhigh/CD27high T cell percentages were measured by flow cytometry on a PBMC aliquot from every donor.

The chain couples TRBV7-2 to TRBJ2-5, with a tentative D gene TRBD1 over 5 matching bases. The sample comprised blood. The receptor was derived from a woman in her twenties or thirties in good health. The CDR3 sequence is CASTHGAETQYF. The DNA sequence is given as TGTGCCAGCACCCATGGGGCGGAGACCCAGTACTTC.